This TCR beta chain was captured by sequencing in a study of tumor and adjacent non-tumor tissue in lung cancer. This CDR3 contains 14 residues. Germline V gene sequence: CDR1 SGHAT, CDR2 FQDESV (reference sequence). The library came from three nested PCR rounds adapted from ARM-PCR protocols. TCRdb reanalysed the multiplex PCR reads using MiXCR and keeps one entry per CDR3 protein. The sample includes 70,000 or so distinct CDR3 sequences, roughly 60% seen only once; the top ten take around 20%. This clonotype was observed a handful of times. At one end, the junction sequence differs from germline, possibly due to a read error. RNA was extracted from bulk tissue without any cell sorting.

The TCR was taken from a man aged 50 to 60 with non-small cell lung cancer. Specimen: lung tumor tissue. The chain employs TRBV11-1 and TRBJ2-1; TRBD2 agrees at 7 bases. This CDR3 is CASNLLANYNEQFF. The CDR3 nucleotides read TGTGCCAGCAACCTACTAGCGAATTACAACGAGCAGTTCTTC.